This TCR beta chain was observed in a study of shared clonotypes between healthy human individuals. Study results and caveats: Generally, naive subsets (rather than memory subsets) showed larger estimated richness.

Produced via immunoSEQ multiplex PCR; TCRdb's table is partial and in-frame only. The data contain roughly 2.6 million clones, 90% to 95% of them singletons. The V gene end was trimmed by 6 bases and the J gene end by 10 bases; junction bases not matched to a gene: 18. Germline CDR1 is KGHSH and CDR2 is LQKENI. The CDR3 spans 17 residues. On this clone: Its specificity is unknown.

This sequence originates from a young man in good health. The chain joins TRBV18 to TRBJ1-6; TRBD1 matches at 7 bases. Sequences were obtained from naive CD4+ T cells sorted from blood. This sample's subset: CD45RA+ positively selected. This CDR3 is CASSQDDRVGVGSPLHF. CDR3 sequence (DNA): TGTGCCAGCTCCCAAGACGACAGGGTCGGGGTAGGATCACCCCTCCACTTT.